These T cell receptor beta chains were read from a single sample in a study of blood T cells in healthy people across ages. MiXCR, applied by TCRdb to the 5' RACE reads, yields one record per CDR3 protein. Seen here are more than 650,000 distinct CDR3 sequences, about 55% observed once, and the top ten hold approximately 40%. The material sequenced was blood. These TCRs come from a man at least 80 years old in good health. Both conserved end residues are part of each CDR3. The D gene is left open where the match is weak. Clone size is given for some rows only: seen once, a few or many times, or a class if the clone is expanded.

CDR3 protein: CASSLWGNRGTEAFF
CDR3 DNA: TGTGCCAGCAGCTTGTGGGGGAATCGCGGCACTGAAGCTTTCTTT
J gene: TRBJ1-1
V gene: TRBV5-6
clone size: -
D gene: -

CDR3 protein: CAGYGTSYNSPLHF
CDR3 DNA: TGTGCCGGCTACGGGACCTCCTATAATTCACCCCTCCACTTT
J gene: TRBJ1-6
V gene: TRBV27
clone size: few
D gene: -

CDR3 protein: CAIRGGGQPQHF
CDR3 DNA: TGTGCCATCAGGGGTGGGGGTCAGCCCCAGCATTTT
J gene: TRBJ1-5
V gene: TRBV10-3
clone size: -
D gene: -

CDR3 protein: CASSFGQHGGTQYF
CDR3 DNA: TGTGCCAGCAGCTTTGGGCAGCACGGCGGGACCCAGTACTTC
J gene: TRBJ2-5
V gene: TRBV7-2
clone size: few
D gene: -

CDR3 protein: CSARDSSSYEQYF
CDR3 DNA: TGCAGTGCTAGAGACAGTAGCTCCTACGAGCAGTACTTC
J gene: TRBJ2-7
V gene: TRBV20-1
clone size: -
D gene: -

CDR3 protein: CASSQNLAGAGSYEQYF
CDR3 DNA: TGTGCCAGCAGCCAAAACTTAGCGGGAGCGGGGTCGTACGAGCAGTACTTC
J gene: TRBJ2-7
V gene: TRBV4-2
clone size: few
D gene: TRBD2

CDR3 protein: CASSLRGDNYGYTF
CDR3 DNA: TGTGCCAGCAGTTTACGGGGGGATAACTATGGCTACACCTTC
J gene: TRBJ1-2
V gene: TRBV27
clone size: few
D gene: -

CDR3 protein: CSLGIAGYWDTQYF
CDR3 DNA: TGCAGCCTGGGAATAGCGGGATATTGGGATACGCAGTATTTT
J gene: TRBJ2-3
V gene: TRBV29-1
clone size: few
D gene: TRBD2

CDR3 protein: CASSLVSSSYSPLHF
CDR3 DNA: TGTGCCAGCAGCTTAGTAAGCTCGAGTTATTCACCCCTCCACTTT
J gene: TRBJ1-6
V gene: TRBV7-2
clone size: few
D gene: -

CDR3 protein: CSARGPTHRDAYF
CDR3 DNA: TGCAGTGCTAGAGGACCTACCCACAGAGACGCGTATTTT
J gene: TRBJ2-3
V gene: TRBV20-1
clone size: -
D gene: -

CDR3 protein: CASSVIRQIQETQYF
CDR3 DNA: TGTGCCAGCAGTGTAATACGACAGATCCAAGAGACCCAGTACTTC
J gene: TRBJ2-5
V gene: TRBV2
clone size: -
D gene: -

CDR3 protein: CASSALAGVAPGTSGANVLTF
CDR3 DNA: TGCGCCAGCAGCGCACTAGCGGGAGTAGCTCCTGGGACTTCTGGGGCCAACGTCCTGACTTTC
J gene: TRBJ2-6
V gene: TRBV5-1
clone size: -
D gene: TRBD2

CDR3 protein: CASSEARGLNTEAFF
CDR3 DNA: TGTGCCAGCAGTGAGGCCCGAGGGCTGAACACTGAAGCTTTCTTT
J gene: TRBJ1-1
V gene: TRBV27
clone size: few
D gene: -

CDR3 protein: CASRPGGAGYTF
CDR3 DNA: TGTGCCAGCAGACCCGGAGGGGCGGGCTACACCTTC
J gene: TRBJ1-2
V gene: TRBV4-2
clone size: many
D gene: -

CDR3 protein: CASSLYRDYGYTF
CDR3 DNA: TGTGCCAGCAGCTTATACAGGGACTATGGCTACACCTTC
J gene: TRBJ1-2
V gene: TRBV7-9
clone size: few
D gene: -

CDR3 protein: CASSGPSVNTEAFF
CDR3 DNA: TGTGCCAGCAGCGGACCTTCGGTGAACACTGAAGCTTTCTTT
J gene: TRBJ1-1
V gene: TRBV7-9
clone size: -
D gene: -

CDR3 protein: CASTVWGTDTQYF
CDR3 DNA: TGTGCCAGCACCGTTTGGGGGACAGATACGCAGTATTTT
J gene: TRBJ2-3
V gene: TRBV13
clone size: -
D gene: -

CDR3 protein: CSAREGLAANYNEQFF
CDR3 DNA: TGCAGTGCTAGAGAGGGACTAGCGGCCAATTACAATGAGCAGTTCTTC
J gene: TRBJ2-1
V gene: TRBV20-1
clone size: -
D gene: TRBD2

CDR3 protein: CASSLETSGTTSTDTQYF
CDR3 DNA: TGCGCCAGCAGCTTGGAGACTAGCGGGACTACTAGCACAGATACGCAGTATTTT
J gene: TRBJ2-3
V gene: TRBV5-1
clone size: -
D gene: TRBD2

CDR3 protein: CASSPRRSYEQYF
CDR3 DNA: TGTGCCAGCTCACCACGCCGGTCCTACGAGCAGTACTTC
J gene: TRBJ2-7
V gene: TRBV18
clone size: -
D gene: -

CDR3 protein: CASTGRDSYNEQFF
CDR3 DNA: TGTGCCAGCACCGGGCGGGACTCCTACAATGAGCAGTTCTTC
J gene: TRBJ2-1
V gene: TRBV6-5
clone size: few
D gene: -

CDR3 protein: CASSLSSYNEQYF
CDR3 DNA: TGTGCCAGCAGCCTAAGCTCCTACAATGAGCAGTACTTC
J gene: TRBJ2-7
V gene: TRBV13
clone size: few
D gene: -

CDR3 protein: CSARDPTSGNGAYNEQFF
CDR3 DNA: TGCAGTGCTAGAGATCCGACTAGCGGGAATGGGGCCTACAATGAGCAGTTCTTC
J gene: TRBJ2-1
V gene: TRBV20-1
clone size: -
D gene: TRBD2

CDR3 protein: CASSIPGLAYNEQFF
CDR3 DNA: TGTGCCAGCAGTATCCCTGGACTAGCCTACAATGAGCAGTTCTTC
J gene: TRBJ2-1
V gene: TRBV12-3/TRBV12-4
clone size: few
D gene: TRBD2